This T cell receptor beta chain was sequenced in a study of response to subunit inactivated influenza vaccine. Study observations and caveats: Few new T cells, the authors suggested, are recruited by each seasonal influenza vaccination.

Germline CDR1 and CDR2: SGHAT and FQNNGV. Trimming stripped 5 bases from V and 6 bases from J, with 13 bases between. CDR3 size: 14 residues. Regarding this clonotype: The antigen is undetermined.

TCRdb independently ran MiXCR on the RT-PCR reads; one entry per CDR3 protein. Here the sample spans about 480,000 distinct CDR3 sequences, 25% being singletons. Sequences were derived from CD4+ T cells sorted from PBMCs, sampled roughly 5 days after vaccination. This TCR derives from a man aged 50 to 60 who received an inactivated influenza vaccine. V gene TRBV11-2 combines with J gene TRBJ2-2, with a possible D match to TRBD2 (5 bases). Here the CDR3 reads CASSPSRAAGELFF. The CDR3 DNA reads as TGTGCCAGCAGCCCTAGTAGAGCGGCCGGGGAGCTGTTTTTT.